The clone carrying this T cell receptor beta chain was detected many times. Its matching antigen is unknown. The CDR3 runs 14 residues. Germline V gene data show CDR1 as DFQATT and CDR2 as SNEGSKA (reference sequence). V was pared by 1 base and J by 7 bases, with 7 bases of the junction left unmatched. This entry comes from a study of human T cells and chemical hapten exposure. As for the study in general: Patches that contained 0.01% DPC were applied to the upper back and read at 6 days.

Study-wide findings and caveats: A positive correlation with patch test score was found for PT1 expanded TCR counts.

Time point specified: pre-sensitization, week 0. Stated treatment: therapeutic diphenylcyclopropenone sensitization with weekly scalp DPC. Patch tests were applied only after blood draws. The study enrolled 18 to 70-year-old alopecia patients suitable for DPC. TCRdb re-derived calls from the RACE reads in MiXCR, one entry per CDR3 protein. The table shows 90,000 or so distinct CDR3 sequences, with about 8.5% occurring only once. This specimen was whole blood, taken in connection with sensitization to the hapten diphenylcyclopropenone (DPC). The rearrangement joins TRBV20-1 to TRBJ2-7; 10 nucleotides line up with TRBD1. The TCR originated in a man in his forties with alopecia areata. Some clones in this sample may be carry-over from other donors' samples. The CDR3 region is CSARVGTGVGEQYF. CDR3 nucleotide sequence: TGCAGTGCTAGAGTGGGGACAGGGGTTGGGGAGCAGTACTTC.